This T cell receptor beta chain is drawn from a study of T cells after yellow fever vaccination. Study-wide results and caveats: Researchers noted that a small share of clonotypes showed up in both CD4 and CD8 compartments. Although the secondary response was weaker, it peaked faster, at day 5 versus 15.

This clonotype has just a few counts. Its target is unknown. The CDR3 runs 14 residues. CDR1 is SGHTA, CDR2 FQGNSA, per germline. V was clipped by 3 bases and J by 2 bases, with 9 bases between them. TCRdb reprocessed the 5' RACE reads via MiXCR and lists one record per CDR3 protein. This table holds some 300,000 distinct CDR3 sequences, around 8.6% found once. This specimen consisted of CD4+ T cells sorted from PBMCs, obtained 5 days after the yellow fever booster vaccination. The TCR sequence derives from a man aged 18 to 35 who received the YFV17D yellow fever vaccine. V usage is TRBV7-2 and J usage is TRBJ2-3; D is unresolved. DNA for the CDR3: TGTGCCAGCAGCTTTAACTCCTACACAGATACGCAGTATTTT. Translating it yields CASSFNSYTDTQYF. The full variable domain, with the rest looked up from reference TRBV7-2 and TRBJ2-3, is GAGVSQSPSNKVTEKGKDVELRCDPISGHTALYWYRQSLGQGLEFLIYFQGNSAPDKSGLPSDRFSAERTGGSVSTLTIQRTQQEDSAVYLCASSFNSYTDTQYFGPGTRLTVL.